The 2 T cell receptor beta chains reported below all come from one sample, sequenced in a study of neurological immune-mediated disorders. MiXCR was run by TCRdb on the 5' RACE reads, yielding one entry per CDR3 protein. The data contain roughly 50,000 distinct CDR3 sequences, approximately 10% of them singletons. The sequencing input was PBMCs. The source of these receptors is a man in his 70s with HTLV-1-associated myelopathy (HAM/TSP).

This clonotype appeared many times. The V and J genes are TRBV7-9 and TRBJ2-3; 10 nucleotides line up with TRBD2. The V segment lost 4 bases and the J segment 5 bases; nucleotides outside the gene matches: 12. The CDR3 contains 17 residues. Germline-derived CDR1 and CDR2 are SEHNR and FQNEAQ (reference sequence). The CDR3 protein is CASSYSSGRRVGDTQYF. The CDR3 DNA follows: TGTGCCAGCAGCTACTCTAGCGGGAGACGAGTTGGAGATACGCAGTATTTT.

This clonotype has a count of ten or more. The rearrangement joins TRBV4-3 to TRBJ2-2; D ambiguous. Germline CDR1 and CDR2: LGHNA and YSLEER. With 1 base removed from V and 5 bases from J, the gap between germline ends came to 8 bases. The length of the CDR3 is 14 residues. The CDR3 reads CASSQGRATGELFF. The CDR3 DNA sequence: TGCGCCAGCAGCCAAGGACGGGCAACCGGGGAGCTGTTTTTT.